This is a list of T cell receptor beta chains from one sample in a study of blood T cell repertoires in COVID-19. The protocol was immunoSEQ multiplex PCR, while the TCRdb copy is restricted to in-frame clones and leaves out a portion. This sample has 540,000 or so clones, with roughly 91% found just once. The specimen sequenced was peripheral blood. These receptors came from a woman between 45 and 60 years old with COVID-19, enrolled during active disease. Both conserved end residues are part of each CDR3. D genes are given only for firm matches. Clone size is given for some rows only: seen once, a few or many times, or a class if the clone is expanded.

J gene | V gene | clone size | D gene | CDR3 DNA | CDR3 protein
TRBJ2-1 | TRBV6-1 | . | TRBD2 | TGTGCCAGCAGTGAAGCCGGGGGGGGTATCGATGAGCAGTTCTTC | CASSEAGGGIDEQFF
TRBJ2-3 | TRBV11-2 | . | TRBD2 | TGTGCCAGCCTTTCCCCCCGGCTAGCGGGGTGGGGGCAGTATTTT | CASLSPRLAGWGQYF
TRBJ2-7 | TRBV6-6 | . | . | TGTGCCAGTACGCATGGACTGAGTTACGAGCAGTACTTC | CASTHGLSYEQYF
TRBJ2-7 | TRBV27 | . | TRBD2 | TGTGCCAGCAAAACTAGCGGGGGATCTTACGAGCAGTACTTC | CASKTSGGSYEQYF
TRBJ2-3 | TRBV30 | . | TRBD1 | TGTGCCTGGAGTGCCCTGACAGGGAGCACAGATACGCAGTATTTT | CAWSALTGSTDTQYF
TRBJ2-7 | TRBV28 | . | TRBD1 | TGTGCCAGCAGTTCCGGGACAGACCCCTACGAGCAGTACTTC | CASSSGTDPYEQYF
TRBJ1-2 | TRBV5-4 | . | . | TGTGCCAGCAGCCTTCTGGGGGGGGCCTACTATGGCTACACCTTC | CASSLLGGAYYGYTF
TRBJ1-1 | TRBV6-6 | . | . | TGTGCCAGCCACACCTTGACAGCGAACACTGAAGCTTTCTTT | CASHTLTANTEAFF
TRBJ1-6 | TRBV2 | . | . | TGTGCCAGCACCGATCCAGGGTCGGAATCACCCCTCCACTTT | CASTDPGSESPLHF
TRBJ2-7 | TRBV7-2 | . | TRBD1 | TGTGCCAGCAGCTCTACAGGGGCACCCTACGAGCAGTACTTC | CASSSTGAPYEQYF
TRBJ2-2 | TRBV7-3 | . | . | TGTGCCAGCAGCGCGGTTAACACCGGGGAGCTGTTTTTT | CASSAVNTGELFF
TRBJ2-7 | TRBV7-9 | . | . | TGTGCCAGCAGCCAATCTACCGACTACGAGCAGTACTTC | CASSQSTDYEQYF
TRBJ1-4 | TRBV2 | once | TRBD1 | TGTGCCAGCAGTGAGGAAACAGGGGGTAATGAAAAACTGTTTTTT | CASSEETGGNEKLFF
TRBJ2-3 | TRBV5-1 | . | TRBD2 | TGCGCCAGCAGCTTCTGGGAGGGGAGGAATACGCAGTATTTT | CASSFWEGRNTQYF
TRBJ2-1 | TRBV13 | . | . | TGTGCCAGCAGCCGAAAACAGAGCTCCTACAATGAGCAGTTCTTC | CASSRKQSSYNEQFF
TRBJ1-2 | TRBV6-1 | . | . | TGTGCCAGCAGCCCGCTCCAACAGGGAGGCTACACCTTC | CASSPLQQGGYTF
TRBJ1-6 | TRBV7-8 | . | TRBD1 | TGTGCCAGCAGCGAGGGACAGGGCCTCTATAATTCACCCCTCCACTTT | CASSEGQGLYNSPLHF
TRBJ2-2 | TRBV11-2 | . | TRBD2 | TGTGCCAGCAGCTCAATAGCGGGGGGGCTCGAGAGGACCGGGGAGCTGTTTTTT | CASSSIAGGLERTGELFF
TRBJ2-5 | TRBV5-4 | . | TRBD2 | TGTGCCAGCAGCTTTGAGGCTAGCGGCCTTCAAGAGACCCAGTACTTC | CASSFEASGLQETQYF
TRBJ1-2 | TRBV2 | once | TRBD1 | TGTGCCAGCAGGGACGACAGGGGAGGGGGCTACACCTTC | CASRDDRGGGYTF
TRBJ1-3 | TRBV12-3/TRBV12-4 | . | . | TGTGCCAGCAGCCTACAGGGAAACACCATATATTTT | CASSLQGNTIYF
TRBJ1-6 | TRBV2 | once | TRBD1 | TGTGCCAGCAGTCTGAGGGGGACAGGGGATTCACCCCTCCACTTT | CASSLRGTGDSPLHF
TRBJ2-7 | TRBV18 | . | . | TGTGCCAGCTCACGCACGGGGATCAACGAGCAGTACTTC | CASSRTGINEQYF
TRBJ1-5 | TRBV15 | . | . | TGTGCCACCAGCAGAGACAGGGGCCGCAATCAGCCCCAGCATTTT | CATSRDRGRNQPQHF
TRBJ1-2 | TRBV30 | once | . | TGTGCCTGGAGGAAAAAATGGGCAGGCGATGGCTACACCTTC | CAWRKKWAGDGYTF
TRBJ2-5 | TRBV5-6 | . | . | TGTGCCAGCAGCTTGCGGGGTCAAGAGACCCAGTACTTC | CASSLRGQETQYF
TRBJ1-1 | TRBV7-9 | . | . | TGTGCCAGCAGCTTAAGTCGCGGAACTGAAGCTTTCTTT | CASSLSRGTEAFF
TRBJ1-1 | TRBV2 | . | . | TGTGCCAGCAGTGGGCGGTCGGCAGGGCGTAACACTGAAGCTTTCTTT | CASSGRSAGRNTEAFF